This T cell receptor (beta chain) is drawn from a study of cytotoxic CD8 clonotypes in ibrutinib-treated CLL. Study background: Partial responses totalled roughly 25 and complete responses 2; after median about six years, about 15 remained remitted and roughly twelve progressed. Mean yields were roughly 250,000 productive templates and some 90,000 productive rearrangements per sample. Overall study results and limits: Public clonotypes, found uncommonly, either contracted or stayed stable on treatment.

About this clone itself: Its cognate antigen is unknown.

The length of the CDR3 is 13 residues. This table comes from immunoSEQ multiplex PCR, and its TCRdb copy is limited to in-frame clones, with some not included. The sample holds over 6,500 clones, approximately 77% seen once. The receptor was isolated from a human donor with chronic lymphocytic leukemia. This specimen consisted of PBMCs, obtained before ibrutinib treatment. This chain connects TRBV21-1 to TRBJ1-2; TRBD1, as called in the table, went unchecked against the DNA. TRBV21-1 is tagged as a pseudogene. The CDR3 spells CASSIDRVDGYTF. The CDR3 DNA reads as TGTGCCAGCAGCATCGACAGGGTGGATGGCTACACCTTC.